This record concerns one TCR beta chain sequence. Its target is not known. V was clipped by 4 bases and J by 8 bases; unmatched bases: 10. Per germline, CDR1 SGHTA and CDR2 FQGNSA. The CDR3 has 14 amino acids. The entry originates in a study of cytomegalovirus exposure and HLA in healthy donors. Study conclusions and caveats: Likely technical artifact: a cluster of highly shared sequence variants. Later, TCR association rates were found to vary by HLA locus, highest for DRB1 and lowest for HLA-C.

It was with 60 Vbeta and 13 Jbeta primers that the PCR ran. The method was immunoSEQ multiplex PCR; TCRdb's version includes in-frame clones alone and lacks a portion of them. Among about 280,000 clones listed, 70% to 90% were seen once. The donors gave bone marrow, and they were healthy. Sequencing was carried out using PBMCs. V and J are TRBV7-2 and TRBJ1-2, with 7 bases fitting TRBD1. This TCR derives from a woman aged 18-35 years in good health and CMV-seronegative. The CDR3 region is CASSYPDRPSGYTF. CDR3 coding DNA: TGTGCCAGCAGCTACCCGGACAGGCCATCGGGCTACACCTTC.